The source of this T cell receptor beta chain is a study of blood T cell repertoires in COVID-19. Whole-study context: Sample material is recorded as cDNA or gDNA derived from T cells, B-cell-depleted T cells, or PBMCs.

Per the original data handling: How many nucleated cells were present was estimated from reference gene primer amplification. Measured with immunoSEQ multiplex PCR; TCRdb has only the in-frame clones, and not every one. D and trimming were read from the DNA, whereas the V and J calls and clone size are those reported in that table. The sample includes 50,000 to 75,000 clones, around 73% of them seen just once. The CDR3 is made up of 14 amino acids. Germline assignment: CDR1 LNHDA and CDR2 SQIVND (reference sequence). V dropped 2 bases and J dropped 0 bases, with 7 bases sitting between them. As for this clone: The same CDR3 is also encoded by other DNA sequences in this sample.

This TCR came from a man older than 75 with active or convalescent COVID-19. The chain recombines TRBV19 with TRBJ1-1; D is unresolved. Sequenced: peripheral blood. Written as DNA, the CDR3 is TGTGCCAGTAGTATAAGCCGATTGAACACTGAAGCTTTCTTT. Translated: CASSISRLNTEAFF. Full variable domain (outside the CDR3, taken from reference TRBV19 and TRBJ1-1): DGGITQSPKYLFRKEGQNVTLSCEQNLNHDAMYWYRQDPGQGLRLIYYSQIVNDFQKGDIAEGYSVSREKKESFPLTVTSAQKNPTAFYLCASSISRLNTEAFFGQGTRLTVV.